The 3 T cell receptor beta chains reported below all come from one sample, sequenced in a study of blood T cell repertoires in COVID-19. Libraries were prepared by immunoSEQ multiplex PCR; TCRdb keeps only in-frame clonotypes and omits some of them. The sample records some 300,000 clones, 88% being singletons. What was sequenced was PBMCs or T cells enriched from blood (not recorded which). The receptors were gathered from a woman aged 55-69 years in a cohort exposed to, infected with or recovered from COVID-19 (not recorded which).

The chain couples TRBV5-1 to TRBJ2-4; D perhaps matches TRBD2 (6 bases). CDR1 is SGHRS, CDR2 YFSETQ, per germline. V lost 4 bases, J lost 9 bases, and 17 bases lay in between. The CDR3 is made up of 14 amino acids. This CDR3 is CASSGGILGGIQYF. CDR3 DNA sequence: TGCGCCAGCAGCGGAGGGATCCTCGGGGGCATTCAGTACTTC.

The rearrangement joins TRBV6-5 to TRBJ2-7, with TRBD1 matching 9 bases. This CDR3 is built from 12 residues. V shed 7 bases and J 5 bases; nucleotides not matched to a gene: 3. Germline CDR1 and CDR2: MNHEY and SVGAGI. For the CDR3, the DNA is TGTGCCAGCACTCGGACAGGGGACGAGCAGTACTTC. This codes for CASTRTGDEQYF.

Written as DNA, the CDR3 is TGTGCCAGCAGAACCCTGCCGGGGGGTTATAGCAATCAGCCCCAGCATTTT. It is translated as CASRTLPGGYSNQPQHF. The chain carries TRBV21-1 and TRBJ1-5. TRBV21-1 is deemed a pseudogene. The CDR3 is made up of 17 amino acids.